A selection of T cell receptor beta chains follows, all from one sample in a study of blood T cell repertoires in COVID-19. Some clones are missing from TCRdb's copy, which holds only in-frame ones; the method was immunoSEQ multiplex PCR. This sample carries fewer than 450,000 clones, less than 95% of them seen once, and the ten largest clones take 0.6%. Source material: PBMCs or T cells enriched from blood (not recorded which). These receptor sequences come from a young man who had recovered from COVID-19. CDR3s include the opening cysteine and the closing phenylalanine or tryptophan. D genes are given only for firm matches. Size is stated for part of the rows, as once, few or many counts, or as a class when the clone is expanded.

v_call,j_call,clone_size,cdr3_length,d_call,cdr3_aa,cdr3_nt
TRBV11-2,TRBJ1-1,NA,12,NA,CASSPRGTEAFF,TGTGCCAGCAGCCCCAGGGGCACTGAAGCTTTCTTT
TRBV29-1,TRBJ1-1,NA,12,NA,CSVDGGLPEAFF,TGCAGCGTTGATGGCGGGCTCCCTGAAGCTTTCTTT
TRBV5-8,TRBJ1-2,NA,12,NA,CASRCQERGYTF,TGTGCCAGCAGGTGTCAGGAAAGGGGCTACACCTTC
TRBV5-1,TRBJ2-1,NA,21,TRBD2,CASSLYTQGSSGSFFHHEQFF,TGCGCCAGCAGCTTATACACCCAAGGGTCTAGCGGGAGTTTTTTTCATCATGAGCAGTTCTTC
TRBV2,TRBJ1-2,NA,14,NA,CASNPPAGDYGYTF,TGTGCCAGCAACCCCCCTGCGGGGGACTATGGCTACACCTTC
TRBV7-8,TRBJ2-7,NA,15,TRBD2,CASSPLTSGIYEQYF,TGTGCCAGCAGCCCTTTAACTAGCGGGATTTACGAGCAGTACTTC
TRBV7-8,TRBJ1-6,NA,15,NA,CASSRSGGPNSPLHF,TGTGCCAGCAGCCGAAGCGGGGGTCCCAATTCACCCCTCCACTTT
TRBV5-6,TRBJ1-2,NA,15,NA,CASSFYSDTYYGYTF,TGTGCCAGCAGCTTTTATTCGGACACGTACTATGGCTACACCTTC
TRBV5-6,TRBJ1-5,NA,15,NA,CASSSGVISNQPQHF,TGTGCCAGCAGCTCCGGGGTCATTAGCAATCAGCCCCAGCATTTT
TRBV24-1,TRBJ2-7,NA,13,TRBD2,CATSRAGGSEQYF,TGTGCCACCAGCCGAGCGGGAGGCTCCGAGCAGTACTTC
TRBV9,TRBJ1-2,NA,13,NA,CASSVGDFDGYTF,TGTGCCAGCAGCGTCGGGGATTTCGATGGCTACACCTTC
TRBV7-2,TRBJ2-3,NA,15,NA,CASSDRRGRTDTQYF,TGTGCCAGCAGTGATCGGAGAGGGAGAACAGATACGCAGTATTTT
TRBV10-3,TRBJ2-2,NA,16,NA,CAISESIREGGGELFF,TGTGCCATCAGTGAGTCGATCAGGGAAGGCGGCGGGGAGCTGTTTTTT
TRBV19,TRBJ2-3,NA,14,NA,CASSRDTDTDTQYF,TGTGCCAGTAGTCGGGACACCGACACAGATACGCAGTATTTT
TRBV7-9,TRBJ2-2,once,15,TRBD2,CASSLTGAGTGELFF,TGTGCCAGCAGCTTAACGGGAGCGGGGACCGGGGAGCTGTTTTTT
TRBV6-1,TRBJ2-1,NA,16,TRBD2,CASSEVLAGVYNEQFF,TGTGCCAGCAGTGAAGTCCTGGCGGGGGTGTACAATGAGCAGTTCTTC
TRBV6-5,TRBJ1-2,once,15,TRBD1,CASSFGTASNYGYTF,TGTGCCAGCAGTTTCGGGACAGCCTCTAACTATGGCTACACCTTC
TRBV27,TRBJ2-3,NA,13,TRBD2,CASKRDLPDTQYF,TGTGCCAGCAAGCGGGACCTCCCAGATACGCAGTATTTT
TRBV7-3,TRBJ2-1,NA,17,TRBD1,CASSLHQRTGGYNEQFF,TGTGCCAGCAGCCTTCACCAACGAACAGGGGGATACAATGAGCAGTTCTTC
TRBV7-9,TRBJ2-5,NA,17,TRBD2,CASSLAVNLAGVETQYF,TGTGCCAGCAGCTTAGCGGTTAACCTAGCGGGAGTGGAGACCCAGTACTTC
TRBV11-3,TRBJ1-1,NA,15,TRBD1,CASSKGQGTNTEAFF,TGTGCCAGCAGCAAAGGACAGGGGACGAACACTGAAGCTTTCTTT
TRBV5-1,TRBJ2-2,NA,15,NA,CASSGPGGNTGELFF,TGCGCCAGCAGCGGACCGGGGGGCAACACCGGGGAGCTGTTTTTT
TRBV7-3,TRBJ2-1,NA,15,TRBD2,CASSPRAGGNNEQFF,TGTGCCAGCAGCCCAAGAGCGGGAGGAAACAATGAGCAGTTCTTC
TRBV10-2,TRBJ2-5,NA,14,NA,CASSESTFQETQYF,TGCGCCAGCAGTGAGTCGACATTCCAAGAGACCCAGTACTTC
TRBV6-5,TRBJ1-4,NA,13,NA,CASTAGLREKLFF,TGTGCCAGCACCGCCGGCTTGAGGGAAAAACTGTTTTTT
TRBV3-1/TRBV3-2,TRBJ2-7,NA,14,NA,CASSSASQGREQYF,TGTGCCAGCAGCTCTGCGTCACAGGGCCGCGAGCAGTACTTC
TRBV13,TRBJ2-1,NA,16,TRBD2,CASSPWAASGRNEQFF,TGTGCCAGCAGCCCCTGGGCAGCTAGCGGGAGGAATGAGCAGTTCTTC
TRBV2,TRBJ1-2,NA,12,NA,CASSGSLVAYTF,TGTGCCAGCAGTGGGTCCCTGGTGGCCTACACCTTC
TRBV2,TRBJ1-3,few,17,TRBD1,CASSFQDRGHFGNTIYF,TGTGCCAGCAGTTTCCAAGACAGGGGGCATTTTGGAAACACCATATATTTT
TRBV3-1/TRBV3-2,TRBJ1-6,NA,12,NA,CASSQTGSPLHF,TGTGCCAGCAGCCAAACGGGGTCACCCCTCCACTTT
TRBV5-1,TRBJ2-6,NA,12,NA,CASRDRGNVLTF,TGCGCCAGCAGAGACCGGGGCAACGTCCTGACTTTC
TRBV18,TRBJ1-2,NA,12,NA,CASSQQGSGYTF,TGTGCCAGCTCGCAACAGGGTTCTGGCTACACCTTC
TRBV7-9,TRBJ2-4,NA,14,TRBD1,CASTSGQYGNIQYF,TGTGCCAGCACCTCGGGACAGTACGGGAACATTCAGTACTTC
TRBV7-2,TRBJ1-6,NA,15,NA,CASSSQGGGFSPLHF,TGTGCCAGCAGCTCACAGGGTGGTGGATTTTCACCCCTCCACTTT
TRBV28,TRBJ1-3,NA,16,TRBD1,CASSITGGYSGNTIYF,TGTGCCAGCAGTATAACAGGGGGTTACTCTGGAAACACCATATATTTT
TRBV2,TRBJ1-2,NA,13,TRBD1,CASSLRGNYGYTF,TGTGCCAGCAGTCTCAGGGGGAACTATGGCTACACCTTC
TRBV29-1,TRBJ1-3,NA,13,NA,CSVGRASGNTIYF,TGCAGCGTTGGCAGGGCCTCTGGAAACACCATATATTTT
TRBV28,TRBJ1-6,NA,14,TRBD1,CASSPGTVNSPLHF,TGTGCCAGCAGCCCCGGGACAGTTAATTCACCCCTCCACTTT
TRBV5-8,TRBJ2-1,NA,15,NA,CASSPLYSSYNEQFF,TGTGCCAGCAGCCCCCTTTATAGCTCCTACAATGAGCAGTTCTTC
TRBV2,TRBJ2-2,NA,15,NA,CASNPGLSNTGELFF,TGTGCCAGCAACCCGGGACTGTCGAACACCGGGGAGCTGTTTTTT
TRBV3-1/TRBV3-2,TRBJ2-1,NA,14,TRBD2,CASGYSGAYNEQFF,TGTGCCAGCGGATATAGCGGGGCGTACAATGAGCAGTTCTTC
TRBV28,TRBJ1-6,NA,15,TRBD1,CASSLDRGKNSPLHF,TGTGCCAGCAGTTTAGACAGGGGGAAAAATTCACCCCTCCACTTT
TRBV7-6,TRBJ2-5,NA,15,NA,CASSPTTGTQETQYF,TGTGCCAGCAGCCCCACAACAGGGACGCAAGAGACCCAGTACTTC
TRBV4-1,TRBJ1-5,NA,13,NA,CASAGSFNQPQHF,TGCGCCAGCGCGGGAAGCTTCAATCAGCCCCAGCATTTT
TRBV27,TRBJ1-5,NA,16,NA,CASSRRQPNSNQPQHF,TGTGCCAGCAGTCGCCGACAGCCGAATAGCAATCAGCCCCAGCATTTT
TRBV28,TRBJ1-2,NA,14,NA,CASSRGQINYGYTF,TGTGCCAGCAGCCGCGGACAGATTAACTATGGCTACACCTTC
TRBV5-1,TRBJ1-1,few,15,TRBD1,CASSLATGATLEAFF,TGCGCCAGCAGCTTGGCCACAGGGGCGACGCTCGAAGCTTTCTTT
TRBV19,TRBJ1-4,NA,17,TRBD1,CASTPGTGSVLNEKLFF,TGTGCCAGTACCCCTGGGACAGGGTCCGTTCTTAATGAAAAACTGTTTTTT
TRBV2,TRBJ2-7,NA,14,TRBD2,CASPLAGGSREQYF,TGTGCCAGCCCTCTAGCGGGAGGGTCCCGCGAGCAGTACTTC
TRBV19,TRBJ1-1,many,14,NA,CASSKTGLNTEAFF,TGTGCCAGTAGTAAAACAGGGTTGAACACTGAAGCTTTCTTT
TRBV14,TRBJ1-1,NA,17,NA,CASSQFSQGTLDTEAFF,TGTGCCAGCAGCCAATTTAGCCAGGGAACTTTGGACACTGAAGCTTTCTTT
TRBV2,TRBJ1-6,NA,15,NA,CASSERSSYNSPLHF,TGTGCCAGCAGTGAAAGGAGCTCCTATAATTCACCCCTCCACTTT
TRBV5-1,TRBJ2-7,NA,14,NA,CASSFLPGTYEQYF,TGCGCCAGCAGCTTCCTTCCTGGCACGTACGAGCAGTACTTC
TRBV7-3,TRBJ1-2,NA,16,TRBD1,CASGPRPSGTVYGYTF,TGTGCCAGCGGCCCCAGACCCTCCGGGACAGTCTATGGCTACACCTTC
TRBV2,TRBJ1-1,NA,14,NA,CASSEGRLNTEAFF,TGTGCCAGCAGTGAAGGGCGACTCAACACTGAAGCTTTCTTT
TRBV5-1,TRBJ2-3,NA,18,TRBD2,CASSYPTRLAGVADTQYF,TGCGCCAGCAGCTACCCTACTCGACTAGCGGGAGTGGCAGATACGCAGTATTTT
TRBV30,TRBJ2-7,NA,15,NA,CAWHPGHLFSYEQYF,TGTGCCTGGCACCCGGGACACTTATTCTCCTACGAGCAGTACTTC
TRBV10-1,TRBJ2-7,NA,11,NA,CASSQIYEQYF,TGCGCCAGCAGTCAAATTTACGAGCAGTACTTC
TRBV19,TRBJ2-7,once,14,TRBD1,CASSRQGPSYEQYF,TGTGCCAGTAGTCGACAGGGGCCCTCCTACGAGCAGTACTTC
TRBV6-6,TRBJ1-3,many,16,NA,CASSGLRGVSGNTIYF,TGTGCCAGCAGTGGCCTCAGGGGAGTCTCTGGAAACACCATATATTTT